This T cell receptor (beta chain) was obtained from a study of neoadjuvant anti-PD-1 for oral cavity cancer. Study-level information: Around day 43, patients without progression received a fourth nivolumab dose before surgery.

This CDR3 spans 15 amino acids. The time point denotes: after neoadjuvant nivolumab, at surgical resection. Stage II-IVA oral cavity squamous cell carcinoma was new and untreated by systemic or radiation therapy. These oral cavity squamous cell carcinomas were HPV-negative and locally advanced. No culture or expansion preceded analysis of these blood cells. The protocol was immunoSEQ multiplex PCR, while the TCRdb copy is restricted to in-frame clones and leaves out a portion. There are roughly 15,000 clones in the sample; 65% to 75% occur only once, and roughly 2.7% lies in the top ten. The sequencing here drew on PBMCs, taken after nivolumab (anti-PD-1) treatment. The J gene is TRBJ2-1, the V gene TRBV1; no check of the table's D call, TRBD2, against the DNA was made. TRBV1 is tagged as a pseudogene. The receptor comes from a person aged 35 to 85 with oral cavity squamous cell carcinoma. The DNA of the CDR3 is TGCACCAGCCACACAGGAGGGACCCCTACAACGGAGCAGTTCTTC. Translating gives CTSHTGGTPTTEQFF.